The subject of this entry is one T cell receptor beta chain. As yet, its antigen is unknown. PCR amplification relied on 60 Vbeta primers (plus 13 Jbeta primers). Sequencing was performed with immunoSEQ multiplex PCR; in TCRdb, only in-frame clones are kept and a portion is missing. The sample yields around 65,000 clones, around 72% seen once. The sample comes from a study of cytomegalovirus exposure and HLA in healthy donors. The study's findings and limits: The records held CMV serostatus as the only immune exposure information. An analysis was carried out at a later point. It showed that HLA-associated TCR beta chains were more clonally expanded than equally common non-associated chains. The authors considered a cluster of highly shared sequence variants likely to be a sequencing artifact.

Germline lookup yields CDR1 SGHKS and CDR2 YYEKEE (reference sequence). There are 15 residues in the CDR3. Trimming at V came to 0 bases and at J to 3 bases, leaving 2 bases not matched to a gene. At sampling all donors were nominally healthy, likely with unrecorded immune exposures. The gene calls are TRBV5-5 and TRBJ1-5; 8 nucleotides align to TRBD1. The source is a woman aged 25 to 39 in good health and CMV-seropositive. The specimen was PBMCs. The CDR3 region is CASSLGQGPNQPQHF. The CDR3 DNA reads as TGTGCCAGCAGCTTGGGACAGGGGCCCAATCAGCCCCAGCATTTT.